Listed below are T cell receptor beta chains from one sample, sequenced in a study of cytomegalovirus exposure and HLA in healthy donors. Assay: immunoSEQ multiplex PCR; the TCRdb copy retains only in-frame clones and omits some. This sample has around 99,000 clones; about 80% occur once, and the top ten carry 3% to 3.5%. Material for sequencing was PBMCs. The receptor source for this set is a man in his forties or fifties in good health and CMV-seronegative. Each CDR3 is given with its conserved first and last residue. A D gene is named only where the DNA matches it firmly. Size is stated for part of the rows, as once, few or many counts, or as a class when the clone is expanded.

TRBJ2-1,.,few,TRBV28,CASSLRGNEQFF,TGTGCCAGCAGTTTAAGAGGCAATGAGCAGTTCTTC
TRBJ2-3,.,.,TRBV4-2,CASSPQTFRTDTQYF,TGTGCCAGCAGCCCGCAGACATTTCGCACAGATACGCAGTATTTT
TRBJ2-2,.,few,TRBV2,CASSLDGFWDTGELFF,TGTGCCAGCAGTCTAGACGGATTCTGGGACACCGGGGAGCTGTTTTTT
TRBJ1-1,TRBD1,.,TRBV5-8,CASSYDRGRRTEAFF,TGTGCCAGCAGTTACGACAGGGGGAGGAGGACTGAAGCTTTCTTT
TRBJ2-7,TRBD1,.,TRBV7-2,CASSRTGTGLFEQYF,TGTGCCAGCAGCCGAACAGGGACAGGGTTATTCGAGCAGTACTTC
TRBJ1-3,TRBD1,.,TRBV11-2,CASSPGTVIYF,TGTGCCAGCAGCCCGGGGACAGTCATATATTTT
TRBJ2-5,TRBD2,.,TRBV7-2,CASSLVPSGGAAQYF,TGTGCCAGCAGCTTAGTCCCTAGCGGGGGGGCGGCCCAGTACTTC
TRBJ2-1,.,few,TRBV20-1,CSQNRNNEQFF,TGCAGCCAGAACCGAAATAATGAGCAGTTCTTC
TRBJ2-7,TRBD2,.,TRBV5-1,CASSLGRSGVALEQYF,TGCGCCAGCAGCTTGGGTCGGAGCGGGGTCGCCCTCGAGCAGTACTTC
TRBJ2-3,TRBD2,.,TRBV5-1,CASTPGLAGLTDTQYF,TGCGCCAGCACTCCGGGACTAGCGGGCCTCACAGATACGCAGTATTTT
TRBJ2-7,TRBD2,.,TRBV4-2,CASSQESGSSYEQYF,TGTGCCAGCAGCCAAGAAAGCGGGAGCTCCTACGAGCAGTACTTC
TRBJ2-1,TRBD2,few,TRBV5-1,CASSLVGTSVNEQFF,TGCGCCAGCAGCTTGGTGGGGACTAGCGTAAATGAGCAGTTCTTC
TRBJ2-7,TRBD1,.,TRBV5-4,CASSLDRGTYEQYF,TGTGCCAGCAGCTTAGACAGGGGAACCTACGAGCAGTACTTC
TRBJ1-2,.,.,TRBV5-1,CASSLAGNYGYTF,TGCGCCAGCAGCTTGGCGGGTAACTATGGCTACACCTTC
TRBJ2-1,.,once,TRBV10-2,CASRPERAYNEQFF,TGCGCCAGCAGACCTGAGCGAGCCTACAATGAGCAGTTCTTC
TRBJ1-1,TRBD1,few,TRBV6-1,CASSEEGTGGTEAFF,TGTGCCAGCAGTGAAGAGGGGACAGGGGGCACTGAAGCTTTCTTT
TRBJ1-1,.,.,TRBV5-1,CASSLAAYGTEAFF,TGCGCCAGCAGCTTGGCAGCCTACGGGACTGAAGCTTTCTTT
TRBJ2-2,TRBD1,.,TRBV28,CASHYRDRGTGELFF,TGTGCCAGCCATTACCGGGACAGGGGAACCGGGGAGCTGTTTTTT
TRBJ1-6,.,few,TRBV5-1,CASSPGGTDNSPLHF,TGCGCCAGCAGCCCGGGAGGGACGGATAATTCACCCCTCCACTTT
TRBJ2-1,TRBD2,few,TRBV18,CASSITSGSDEQFF,TGTGCCAGCTCGATTACTAGCGGGAGTGATGAGCAGTTCTTC
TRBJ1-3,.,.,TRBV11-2,CASSTRVAGNTIYF,TGTGCCAGCAGCACCAGGGTAGCCGGAAACACCATATATTTT
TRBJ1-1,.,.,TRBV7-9,CASSLDPGYLAEAFF,TGTGCCAGCAGCTTAGATCCAGGGTATCTTGCTGAAGCTTTCTTT
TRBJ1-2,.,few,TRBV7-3,CASSLTPGDGYGYTF,TGTGCCAGCAGCTTAACGCCAGGGGATGGCTATGGCTACACCTTC
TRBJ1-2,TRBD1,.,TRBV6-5,CASSLDRDSGYTF,TGTGCCAGCAGTTTGGACAGGGACTCTGGCTACACCTTC
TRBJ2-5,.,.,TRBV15,CATSRDGRPGETQYF,TGTGCCACCAGCAGAGATGGGCGTCCCGGCGAGACCCAGTACTTC
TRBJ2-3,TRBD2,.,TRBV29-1,CSVGTSGGPDTQYF,TGCAGCGTGGGTACTAGCGGGGGGCCAGATACGCAGTATTTT
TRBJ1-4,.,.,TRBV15,CATSRFLGEKLFF,TGTGCCACCAGCCGGTTTCTAGGCGAAAAACTGTTTTTT
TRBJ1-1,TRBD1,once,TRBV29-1,CSVGQANTEAFF,TGCAGCGTGGGACAGGCAAACACTGAAGCTTTCTTT
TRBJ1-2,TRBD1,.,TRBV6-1,CASSGDRVYGYTF,TGTGCCAGCAGTGGGGACAGGGTCTATGGCTACACCTTC
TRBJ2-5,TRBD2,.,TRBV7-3,CASSLTGLAETQYF,TGTGCCAGCAGCTTAACGGGACTAGCAGAGACCCAGTACTTC
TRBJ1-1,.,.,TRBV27,CASRLGEANTEAFF,TGTGCCAGCAGGCTCGGGGAAGCGAACACTGAAGCTTTCTTT
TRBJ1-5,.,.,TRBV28,CASSEPGDHNQPQHF,TGTGCCAGCAGTGAACCGGGAGACCACAATCAGCCCCAGCATTTT
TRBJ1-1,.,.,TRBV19,CASSRQGQTINTEAFF,TGTGCCAGTAGTAGACAAGGACAGACGATTAACACTGAAGCTTTCTTT
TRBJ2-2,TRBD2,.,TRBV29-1,CSVGRGYTGELFF,TGCAGCGTAGGGCGGGGGTACACCGGGGAGCTGTTTTTT
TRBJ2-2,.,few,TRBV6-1,CASSERERGIGELFF,TGTGCCAGCAGTGAACGGGAACGGGGGATCGGGGAGCTGTTTTTT
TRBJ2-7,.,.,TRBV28,CASRGGAGAQYEQYF,TGTGCCAGCAGGGGGGGGGCAGGGGCTCAATACGAGCAGTACTTC
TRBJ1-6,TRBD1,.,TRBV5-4,CASRAGTGKNSPLHF,TGTGCCAGCAGAGCCGGGACAGGGAAAAATTCACCCCTCCACTTT
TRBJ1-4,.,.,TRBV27,CASSFSEAGRREKLFF,TGTGCCAGCAGTTTCTCAGAGGCAGGGAGGCGGGAAAAACTGTTTTTT
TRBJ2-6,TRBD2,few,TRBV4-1,CASSQASGSSGANVLTF,TGCGCCAGCAGCCAGGCTAGCGGGAGTTCTGGGGCCAACGTCCTGACTTTC